A single T cell receptor beta chain is shown here with its context. Its antigen is not known. Per germline, CDR1 SGHNT and CDR2 YENEEA. This CDR3 comprises 14 residues. The sample is drawn from a study of monozygotic twins with inflammatory bowel disease. Study-wide points: Sharing of clonotypes with others was lower in IBD patients than in healthy twins, and this was especially so with disease activity. In the analysis, different T cell subtypes could not be told apart. On the inverse Simpson index, IBD patients scored lower for TCRbeta diversity than healthy co-twins.

TCRdb reanalyzed the 5' RACE reads, giving one entry per CDR3 protein sequence and no DNA. The sample table sets out 140,000 to 150,000 distinct CDR3 sequences. This clonotype was obtained from a human donor with ulcerative colitis or Crohn's disease, or a healthy co-twin of an affected twin (not recorded which). This chain uses TRBV11-3 with TRBJ2-1; the TCRdb D gene call, TRBD2, has no DNA to confirm it. The sequenced material came from blood. Here the CDR3 reads CASKGREDYNEQFF.